These 19 T cell receptor beta chains came from one sample sequenced in a study of patients and donors after allogeneic stem cell transplantation. TCRdb called the RT-PCR reads again in MiXCR, with one record for every CDR3 protein. The table includes 1,500 to 2,000 distinct CDR3 sequences, 5.5% to 8% detected once. Sequencing was carried out using blood, either unsorted or a sorted T cell fraction (not recorded which). The receptors were gathered from a human donor who was either an allogeneic HSCT recipient or a stem cell or donor lymphocyte infusion donor (not recorded which). It is not recorded whose cells these are; they may come from a transplant donor.

This clonotype has just a few counts. The chain combines TRBV11-1 with TRBJ2-1, with no clear D. CDR3 length: 11 residues. CDR1 and CDR2 from the germline V gene are SGHAT and FQDESV (reference sequence). The ends were cut back, 0 bases at V and 9 bases at J, with 3 bases in the middle. Here the CDR3 DNA reads TGTGCCAGCAGCTTAGCTAGTGAGCAGTTCTTC. Translation: CASSLASEQFF.

The V call is TRBV6-6, the J call TRBJ1-1; D unresolved. Trimming shortened V by 6 bases and J by 2 bases, and 10 bases separated the two germline ends. CDR1 and CDR2 from the germline V gene are MNHNY and SVGAGI (reference sequence). This CDR3 has 13 amino acids. CDR3 sequence: CASRVTDNTEAFF. CDR3 nucleotide sequence: TGTGCCAGCAGGGTTACGGATAACACTGAAGCTTTCTTT.

This clonotype is labeled medium-sized. The gene calls are TRBV2 and TRBJ2-7; D gene ambiguous. V was shortened by 3 bases and J by 2 bases, with 2 bases between the two germline ends. From germline, CDR1 is SNHLY and CDR2 FYNNEI. CDR3 length: 11 amino acids. The CDR3 loop reads CASSEAYEQYF. The CDR3 DNA follows: TGTGCCAGCAGTGAGGCCTACGAGCAGTACTTC.

CDR3 sequence: CASSAGLDTDTQYF. CDR3 DNA sequence: TGCGCCAGCAGCGCCGGACTGGATACAGATACGCAGTATTTT. The chain is built from TRBV5-1 and TRBJ2-3; TRBD2 might be the D (5 bases). V dropped 4 bases and J dropped 3 bases, with 12 bases sitting between them. CDR1 SGHRS and CDR2 YFSETQ come from the germline V gene. CDR3 size: 14 residues.

By share of the sample, this clonotype is medium-sized (0.01 to 0.1%). The chain recombines TRBV7-6 with TRBJ2-1; 9 nucleotides line up with TRBD2. V was clipped by 3 bases and J by 6 bases; unmatched bases: 6. Per germline, CDR1 SGHVS and CDR2 FNYEAQ. The CDR3 length is 15 residues. The CDR3 DNA reads TGTGCCAGCAGCTTCTCCCAAGCGGGGGGCAATGAGCAGTTCTTC. It translates to CASSFSQAGGNEQFF.

This clonotype rates as medium-sized (0.01 to 0.1%). The chain uses TRBV7-6 and TRBJ2-7; D might be TRBD2 (5 bases). V lost 5 bases to trimming and J lost 7 bases, with 18 bases between them. This CDR3 spans 14 amino acids. Germline V gene sequence: CDR1 SGHVS, CDR2 FNYEAQ. For the CDR3, the DNA is TGTGCCAGCAGCCCTAACCCCGCGTCGGGAGAGCAGTACTTC. It codes for CASSPNPASGEQYF. Complete variable domain (other parts from reference TRBV7-6 and TRBJ2-7): GAGVSQSPRYKVTKRGQDVALRCDPISGHVSLYWYRQALGQGPEFLTYFNYEAQQDKSGLPNDRFSAERPEGSISTLTIQRTEQRDSAMYRCASSPNPASGEQYFGPGTRLTVT.

This clonotype showed up just a few times. The chain employs TRBV7-6 and TRBJ1-6; no firm D call. The germline V and J ends were trimmed by 1 base and 7 bases, with 14 bases remaining between them. The CDR3 consists of 16 residues. Germline CDR1 and CDR2: SGHVS and FNYEAQ. The CDR3 DNA reads TGTGCCAGCAGCTTAGATCTGGCATCAGTAAATTCACCCCTCCACTTT. Translating it yields CASSLDLASVNSPLHF.

The rearrangement uses TRBV7-3 and TRBJ2-1; D is uncertain. Germline-derived CDR1 and CDR2 are SGHTA and FQGTGA. This CDR3 comprises 14 residues. Trimming cost V 1 base and J 9 bases, with 13 bases left between them. The CDR3 loop reads CASSLNPGSGEQFF. The CDR3 DNA is TGTGCCAGCAGCTTAAACCCCGGATCGGGTGAGCAGTTCTTC.

This clonotype qualifies as medium-sized. This chain links TRBV5-5 with TRBJ2-2; tentatively, D is TRBD1 (5 bases). This CDR3 has 15 amino acids. Germline CDR1 and CDR2: SGHKS and YYEKEE (reference sequence). The V and J ends lost 6 bases and 1 base respectively, with 13 bases between them. DNA of the CDR3: TGTGCCAGCACCATCGAACAGGTGAACACCGGGGAGCTGTTTTTT. The encoded protein is CASTIEQVNTGELFF.

Only a few counts were recorded for this clonotype. V usage is TRBV11-3 and J usage is TRBJ2-2, with TRBD2 matching over 9 bases. Germline V gene sequence: CDR1 SGHNT, CDR2 YENEEA. The J segment lost 9 bases and the V segment lost 4 bases, leaving 9 bases of the junction unmatched. This CDR3 comprises 15 residues. The CDR3 DNA sequence: TGTGCCAGCAGCTGGGTAGCGGGGGACACGAGGGAGCTGTTTTTT. This codes for CASSWVAGDTRELFF.

The gene calls are TRBV27 and TRBJ2-7; D perhaps matches TRBD2 (5 bases). Germline loops: CDR1 MNHEY, CDR2 SMNVEV (reference sequence). Trimming removed 3 bases at V and 4 bases at J, with 7 bases between. CDR3 length: 12 residues. The CDR3 sequence is CASSFGGYEQYF. The CDR3 DNA reads as TGTGCCAGCAGTTTCGGAGGATACGAGCAGTACTTC.

This clonotype is medium-sized (0.01 to 0.1%) in the sample. The chain carries TRBV6-6 and TRBJ1-1, with D unresolved. The germline V gene has CDR1 MNHNY and CDR2 SVGAGI (reference sequence). V was shortened by 6 bases and J by 1 base, with 12 bases between the two germline ends. The CDR3 spans 14 residues. The DNA of the CDR3 is TGTGCCAGCAGAAAAACCGACAAGAACACTGAAGCTTTCTTT. Its translation is CASRKTDKNTEAFF.

This clonotype was observed a few times. The chain employs TRBV5-1 and TRBJ2-3, with 7 bases that match TRBD2. This CDR3 spans 16 amino acids. Per germline, CDR1 SGHRS and CDR2 YFSETQ. With 4 bases clipped from V and 0 bases from J, the junction kept 8 bases outside the gene matches. CDR3 protein: CASSPRPAGSTDTQYF. CDR3 coding DNA: TGCGCCAGCAGCCCCCGACCAGCGGGGAGCACAGATACGCAGTATTTT.

By frequency in the sample, this clonotype is large (0.1 to 1%). The CDR3 loop reads CASSLLYNEQFF. CDR3 nucleotide sequence: TGTGCCAGCAGCTTACTTTACAATGAGCAGTTCTTC. This chain uses TRBV7-2 with TRBJ2-1; D remains unclear. CDR3 length equals 12 residues. Germline V lookup: CDR1 SGHTA, CDR2 FQGNSA. Trimming took 2 bases from V and 4 from J, leaving 3 bases between them. The full variable domain, with the rest looked up from reference TRBV7-2 and TRBJ2-1, is GAGVSQSPSNKVTEKGKDVELRCDPISGHTALYWYRQSLGQGLEFLIYFQGNSAPDKSGLPSDRFSAERTGGSVSTLTIQRTQQEDSAVYLCASSLLYNEQFFGPGTRLTVL.

In this sample, this clonotype turned up a few times. The rearrangement uses TRBV5-1 and TRBJ1-2, with TRBD1 as a possible D gene (6 bases). There are 14 residues in the CDR3. Germline CDR1 is SGHRS and CDR2 is YFSETQ. The ends were cut back, 4 bases at V and 4 bases at J, with 14 bases in the middle. Here the CDR3 DNA reads TGCGCCAGCAGCGAACAGGGACCCCTCTATGGCTACACCTTC. Translating it yields CASSEQGPLYGYTF.

The chain has TRBV6-2 or TRBV6-3 and TRBJ1-6, with TRBD1 matching over 7 bases. V shed 4 bases and J 9 bases; nucleotides not matched to a gene: 3. The CDR3 runs to 13 residues. Germline V lookup: CDR1 MNHEY, CDR2 SVGEGT. The DNA of the CDR3 is TGTGCCAGCAGTTCAAACAGGGGTTCACCCCTCCACTTT. Encoded protein: CASSSNRGSPLHF.

This sequence joins TRBV7-9 and TRBJ2-7; possible D gene TRBD1, 6 bases. Germline V CDR1 and CDR2: SEHNR, FQNEAQ (reference sequence). Trimming stripped 10 bases from V and 3 bases from J, with 10 bases between. This CDR3 comprises 11 residues. The CDR3 nucleotides are TGTGCCATCTTGACAGGCTACGAGCAGTACTTC. It is translated as CAILTGYEQYF. The full variable domain, rest sourced from reference TRBV7-9 and TRBJ2-7, is DTGVSQNPRHKITKRGQNVTFRCDPISEHNRLYWYRQTLGQGPEFLTYFQNEAQLEKSRLLSDRFSAERPKGSFSTLEIQRTEQGDSAMYLCAILTGYEQYFGPGTRLTVT.

By its share, this clonotype is medium-sized. The chain is built from TRBV7-6 and TRBJ1-2, with a tentative D call TRBD1 (5 bases). The V end was cut by 5 bases, the J end by 1 base, with 8 bases between. The CDR3 runs to 13 residues. Germline CDR1 is SGHVS and CDR2 is FNYEAQ. CDR3 in amino acids: CASSRDSNYGYTF. CDR3 nucleotide sequence: TGTGCCAGCAGCCGTGACAGTAACTATGGCTACACCTTC.

By share, this clonotype counts as medium-sized. The CDR3 nucleotides read TGTGCCAGCAGCTTGGGAGACGGATCCAATGAGCAGTTCTTC. Protein product: CASSLGDGSNEQFF. V gene TRBV5-8 combines with J gene TRBJ2-1, with D unclear. In germline, CDR1 is SGHTS, CDR2 YDEGEE. The CDR3 covers 14 residues. Trimming took off 0 bases at V and 6 bases at J, with 10 bases between the two ends.